One sample yielded the 21 T cell receptor beta chains listed below, sequenced in a study of shared clonotypes between healthy human individuals (dated by TCRdb to 2020 to 2022). The library was prepared using the immunoSEQ multiplex PCR assay. TCRdb mirrors the immuneACCESS table, restricted to in-frame sequences. Some clones are absent from its copies; in checked studies, under half trace to an unresolved V gene, and the reason for the others is unknown. This sample has roughly 1 million clones in its table, and about 75% of those were observed once. The top ten clones comprise roughly 1.5% of the sample. Sequenced: memory CD4+ T cells sorted from blood. Sample cell subset or site, as interpreted from the label and publication: CD45RA-negative fraction. The receptors originated from a man aged 18 to 30 in good health.

The CDR3 DNA reads TGTGCCAGCAGTGAATATACAGGGGGGCGCCTCAATCAGCCCCAGCATTTT. This gives the protein CASSEYTGGRLNQPQHF. The V and J genes are TRBV25-1 and TRBJ1-5, with 8 bases that match TRBD1. Germline loops: CDR1 MGHDK, CDR2 SYGVNS. The CDR3 sequence is 17 residues long. V dropped 0 bases and J dropped 3; count of bases not matched to a gene: 7.

The V gene is TRBV29-1, the J gene TRBJ2-2; D is ambiguous. The CDR3 is 13 amino acids. Germline V gene lookup returns CDR1 SQVTM and CDR2 ANQGSEA. V lost 3 bases to trimming and J lost 7 bases, with 12 bases between them. In DNA, the CDR3 is TGCAGCGTTGAGGGTATAGTTATCGGGGAGCTGTTTTTT. Its protein product is CSVEGIVIGELFF.

This clone appeared a few times. This sequence joins TRBV18 and TRBJ2-3, with a possible D match to TRBD1 (5 bases). Trimming took 3 bases from V and 2 from J, leaving 9 bases between them. CDR1 and CDR2 from the germline V gene are KGHSH and LQKENI. The length of the CDR3 is 14 residues. The DNA of the CDR3 is TGTGCCAGCTCACCCCAGGGAACCACAGATACGCAGTATTTT. Its translation is CASSPQGTTDTQYF.

For the CDR3, the DNA is TGCAGTGCTAGAGCCCCAGCGGGACAGTTCTTC. The encoded protein is CSARAPAGQFF. The genes are TRBV20-1 and TRBJ2-1, with 7 bases lining up with TRBD2. The CDR3 has 11 residues. V was clipped by 1 base and J by 13 bases; unmatched bases: 4. Germline V gene lookup returns CDR1 DFQATT and CDR2 SNEGSKA (reference sequence).

The chain employs TRBV7-2 and TRBJ2-7, with TRBD2 matching 7 bases. This CDR3 has 14 residues. V trimming: 3 bases; J trimming: 0 bases; junction bases outside the gene matches: 2. Germline V lookup: CDR1 SGHTA, CDR2 FQGNSA. The DNA for the CDR3 is TGTGCCAGCAGCTTCCGGGACTACTCCTACGAGCAGTACTTC. Translation: CASSFRDYSYEQYF.

The V gene is TRBV6-5, the J gene TRBJ1-3; 8 nucleotides line up with TRBD1. Trimming at V came to 4 bases and at J to 1 base, leaving 6 bases not matched to a gene. CDR3 size: 16 residues. CDR1 MNHEY and CDR2 SVGAGI come from the germline V gene. CDR3 bases: TGTGCCAGCAGTTCCGACAGGGGATCTTCTGGAAACACCATATATTTT. Encoded protein: CASSSDRGSSGNTIYF.

V gene TRBV30 combines with J gene TRBJ2-3; D gene uncertain. Trimming shortened V by 2 bases and J by 3 bases, and 6 bases separated the two germline ends. Germline assignment: CDR1 GTSNPN and CDR2 SVGIG (reference sequence). The CDR3 spans 12 residues. The CDR3 DNA reads TGTGCCTGGAGTACTCAGACAGATACGCAGTATTTT. Translated, it gives CAWSTQTDTQYF.

This clone appeared many times. The V and J genes are TRBV18 and TRBJ1-4, with D hard to call. This CDR3 has 13 amino acids. Trimming pared 4 bases from V and 8 bases from J, leaving 11 bases between. The germline V gene encodes CDR1 KGHSH and CDR2 LQKENI. In DNA, the CDR3 is TGTGCCAGCTCACGAGAAGATACAGAAAAACTGTTTTTT. The encoded protein is CASSREDTEKLFF.

The chain links TRBV21-1 to TRBJ1-1. TRBV21-1 is marked as a pseudogene. The CDR3 is 13 amino acids. In DNA, the CDR3 is TGTGCCAGCAGCAGGACGGCGAACACTGAAGCTTTCTTT. It encodes CASSRTANTEAFF.

The chain is built from TRBV18 and TRBJ2-1; 9 nucleotides match TRBD2. The CDR3 runs 14 residues. J lost 6 bases, V lost 3 bases, and 3 bases had no gene match. Germline assignment: CDR1 KGHSH and CDR2 LQKENI. CDR3 residues: CASSPPGLANEQFF. CDR3 in DNA: TGTGCCAGCTCACCGCCGGGACTAGCCAATGAGCAGTTCTTC.

V gene TRBV29-1 combines with J gene TRBJ2-7; D unclear. The CDR3 extends over 14 amino acids. V lost 4 bases, J lost 1 base, and 14 bases lay in between. Germline V lookup: CDR1 SQVTM, CDR2 ANQGSEA. CDR3 residues: CSVVEGLLSYEQYF. The CDR3 DNA reads TGCAGCGTTGTGGAAGGCCTACTATCCTACGAGCAGTACTTC.

This rearrangement joins TRBV10-3 to TRBJ2-1, with a tentative D call TRBD2 (6 bases). The germline V gene has CDR1 ENHRY and CDR2 SYGVKD. Trimming took 2 bases from V and 3 from J, leaving 8 bases between them. This CDR3 spans 14 amino acids. CDR3 sequence: CAISERENYNEQFF. The CDR3 region has the DNA TGTGCCATCAGTGAGCGGGAGAACTACAATGAGCAGTTCTTC.

This sequence joins TRBV10-2 and TRBJ2-1, with a possible D match to TRBD1 (6 bases). With 7 bases removed from V and 4 bases from J, the gap between germline ends came to 11 bases. The length of the CDR3 is 13 residues. CDR1 WSHSY and CDR2 SAAADI come from the germline V gene. CDR3 sequence reads: CASKGDGYNEQFF. The CDR3 nucleotides read TGCGCCAGCAAGGGGGACGGGTACAATGAGCAGTTCTTC.

This chain links TRBV10-3 with TRBJ1-3, with a tentative D call TRBD1 (6 bases). The V end lost 3 bases, the J end lost 0 bases, and 21 bases lay between the germline ends. The CDR3 extends over 19 amino acids. Per germline, CDR1 ENHRY and CDR2 SYGVKD. CDR3 sequence reads: CAISEYWLGQQSSGNTIYF. CDR3 nucleotides: TGTGCCATCAGTGAATATTGGTTAGGACAGCAGAGCTCTGGAAACACCATATATTTT.

The chain combines TRBV5-1 with TRBJ2-2; 7 nucleotides agree with TRBD2. The CDR3 covers 18 residues. J gave up 5 bases and V 1 base, and 14 bases lay outside the gene matches. The germline gives CDR1 SGHRS, CDR2 YFSETQ. The CDR3 loop reads CASSLTGYAGAGTGELFF. In nucleotides, the CDR3 is TGCGCCAGCAGCTTGACGGGGTATGCGGGAGCGGGTACCGGGGAGCTGTTTTTT.

The chain joins TRBV4-2 to TRBJ2-3, with 12 bases matching TRBD2. The CDR3 sequence is 17 residues long. Germline CDR1 and CDR2: LGHNA and YNFKEQ. V shed 4 bases, J shed 8 bases, and the junction held 13 bases outside the gene matches. CDR3 loop: CASSLQRLAGDHFTQYF. CDR3 nucleotides: TGTGCCAGCAGCCTACAGAGACTAGCGGGGGACCATTTTACGCAGTATTTT.

J is TRBJ2-5 and V is TRBV10-1; tentative D call: TRBD1 (5 bases). The V gene's germline CDR1 is WNHNN and CDR2 SYGVQD (reference sequence). This CDR3 region has 13 residues. Trimming shortened V by 6 bases and J by 7 bases, and 15 bases separated the two germline ends. The CDR3 loop reads CASSPDPTGTQYF. The CDR3 DNA is TGCGCCAGCAGCCCAGACCCAACAGGGACCCAGTACTTC.

The chain uses TRBV2 and TRBJ1-2; D is unresolved. V gave up 7 bases and J gave up 3 bases, with 9 bases separating them. From germline, CDR1 is SNHLY and CDR2 FYNNEI. CDR3 length equals 12 residues. The CDR3 protein is CASTVRDYGYTF. The CDR3, as DNA: TGTGCCAGCACTGTCAGAGACTATGGCTACACCTTC.

The chain combines TRBV2 with TRBJ1-1; possibly TRBD1 for D (5 bases). Per germline, CDR1 SNHLY and CDR2 FYNNEI. The length of the CDR3 is 12 residues. V dropped 6 bases and J dropped 5 bases, with 10 bases sitting between them. CDR3 sequence: CASRLGVTEAFF. CDR3 DNA sequence: TGTGCCAGCAGGTTAGGGGTTACTGAAGCTTTCTTT.

This rearrangement joins TRBV11-2 to TRBJ2-5; 8 positions agree with TRBD2. CDR1 is SGHAT and CDR2 is FQNNGV in the germline V gene. This CDR3 comprises 15 residues. V dropped 1 base and J dropped 5; count of bases not matched to a gene: 6. CDR3 region: CASSLGTSSVETQYF. The CDR3 nucleotides are TGTGCCAGCAGCTTAGGGACTAGCTCCGTCGAGACCCAGTACTTC.

The count of this clone is one. This CDR3 is CASSLQGFMNTEAFF. The CDR3 bases are TGTGCCAGCAGTCTACAGGGTTTCATGAACACTGAAGCTTTCTTT. The V gene is TRBV5-4, the J gene TRBJ1-1, with D maybe TRBD1 (6 bases). Germline V gives CDR1 SGHNT, CDR2 YYREEE (reference sequence). V was pared by 5 bases and J by 0 bases, with 14 bases between. This CDR3 region has 15 residues.